The rows below give T cell receptor beta chains drawn from one sample of a study of T cells after yellow fever vaccination. TCRdb reanalysed the 5' RACE reads using MiXCR and keeps one entry per CDR3 protein. The sample gives about 160,000 distinct CDR3 sequences, about 7% of which show up once; under 3% is in the top ten. Sequences were derived from CD4+ T cells sorted from PBMCs, sampled 4 to 5 days after the first yellow fever vaccination. These receptors were obtained from a man aged 18 to 30 who received the YFV17D yellow fever vaccine. Both conserved end residues are part of each CDR3. Each record gives: J gene, CDR3 length, V gene, clone size, CDR3 protein. Not all rows give a size; the values are once, few, many and, for expanded clones, a class.

TRBJ2-5,13,TRBV20-1,NA,CSGPGLGSETQYF
TRBJ2-1,15,TRBV9,many,CASSTGLAPYNEQFF
TRBJ2-3,16,TRBV7-6,NA,CASSGGGREWTDTQYF
TRBJ2-1,16,TRBV5-1,many,CASSATTSGVPNEQFF
TRBJ2-7,17,TRBV19,NA,CASSIAAVGQGRYEQYF
TRBJ2-4,16,TRBV5-1,many,CASSLGTSGDGDIQYF
TRBJ2-1,15,TRBV5-4,NA,CASRSPGRSYNEQFF
TRBJ2-7,15,TRBV5-1,many,CASSPAGGPSYEQYF
TRBJ2-2,15,TRBV4-2,many,CASASTDLNTGELFF
TRBJ2-7,15,TRBV5-1,many,CASSPGDRDSYEQYF
TRBJ2-5,13,TRBV5-4,many,CASSKGGDETQYF
TRBJ1-2,15,TRBV6-1,few,CASSEGAGPGYGYTF
TRBJ2-5,13,TRBV15,many,CATSRAQVETQYF
TRBJ1-5,13,TRBV27,few,CASSFSGSQPQHF
TRBJ2-3,13,TRBV6-1,many,CASKRRILDTQYF